These 5 T cell receptor beta chains share one sample of origin, sequenced in a study of cytomegalovirus exposure and HLA in healthy donors. The PCR had 60 Vbeta and 13 Jbeta primers. Sequenced by immunoSEQ multiplex PCR; TCRdb stores in-frame clones only, minus some. The sample contains 170,000 or so clones, around 75% of which appear only once. Source material: PBMCs. These receptor sequences come from a male donor in good health and CMV-seronegative.

The sample holds a few counts of this clone. The genes are TRBV6-5 and TRBJ2-1; TRBD2 matches 9 bases. V shed 2 bases and J 5 bases; nucleotides not matched to a gene: 4. The CDR3 extends over 15 amino acids. Germline lookup yields CDR1 MNHEY and CDR2 SVGAGI. This chain's CDR3 is CASSYGSSGNNEQFF. The CDR3 DNA follows: TGTGCCAGCAGTTACGGGTCTAGCGGGAACAATGAGCAGTTCTTC.

The chain carries TRBV21-1 and TRBJ2-1; the D segment call TRBD2 is taken from the table without a DNA check. TRBV21-1 is an annotated pseudogene. The CDR3 sequence is 17 residues long. The chain's CDR3 is CASSKWSTSGIRNEQFF. Here the CDR3 DNA reads TGTGCCAGCAGCAAATGGTCCACTAGCGGGATAAGGAATGAGCAGTTCTTC.

This clone turned up a few times. This chain uses TRBV30 with TRBJ2-1; no reliable D call. The CDR3 has 13 residues. V shed 0 bases and J shed 5 bases, with 8 bases lying between them. CDR1 is GTSNPN, CDR2 SVGIG, per germline (reference sequence). The CDR3: CAWSVAQHNEQFF. The CDR3 DNA sequence: TGTGCCTGGAGTGTAGCGCAGCACAATGAGCAGTTCTTC.

The chain links TRBV6-6 to TRBJ2-1, with D possibly matching TRBD1 (6 bases). Germline CDR1 is MNHNY and CDR2 is SVGAGI (reference sequence). The CDR3 consists of 16 residues. V lost 2 bases and J lost 6, with 17 bases in between. The CDR3 loop reads CASSYPQGRPGNEQFF. The DNA for the CDR3 is TGTGCCAGCAGTTACCCACAGGGCCGGCCTGGCAATGAGCAGTTCTTC.

The V call is TRBV5-4, the J call TRBJ1-1; D is ambiguous. Trimming cost V 4 bases and J 3 bases, with 13 bases left between them. Germline loops: CDR1 SGHNT, CDR2 YYREEE (reference sequence). This CDR3 has 14 residues. CDR3 DNA: TGTGCCAGCAGCGACTCTGAAGGAGACACTGAAGCTTTCTTT. It yields the protein CASSDSEGDTEAFF.